This entry lists 10 T cell receptor beta chains sequenced from one sample in a study of blood T cell repertoires in COVID-19. This table comes from immunoSEQ multiplex PCR, and its TCRdb copy is limited to in-frame clones, with some not included. The data hold approximately 150,000 clones, with over 85% observed a single time. The specimen sequenced was peripheral blood. The receptors originated from a human donor in a cohort sampled during active COVID-19.

The CDR3 is CASSVGNLAGGPGELFF. The CDR3 coding sequence is TGTGCCAGCAGCGTAGGGAATCTAGCGGGGGGGCCCGGGGAGCTGTTTTTT. The rearrangement joins TRBV9 to TRBJ2-2, with 12 bases aligning to TRBD2. The CDR3 totals 17 residues. V shed 0 bases and J 6 bases; nucleotides not matched to a gene: 6. Germline CDR1 reads SGDLS; CDR2 reads YYNGEE.

The rearrangement joins TRBV11-2 to TRBJ2-3; TRBD1 matches 7 bases. Germline V lookup: CDR1 SGHAT, CDR2 FQNNGV. The CDR3 has 15 residues. V was pared by 5 bases and J by 5 bases, with 10 bases of the junction left unmatched. The CDR3 DNA reads TGTGCCAGCAGCAGACTCGACAGGGCTTTAGATACGCAGTATTTT. Its translation: CASSRLDRALDTQYF.

V is TRBV7-2 and J is TRBJ2-3; TRBD2 matches at 7 bases. The CDR3 sequence is 12 residues long. Unmatched junction bases numbered 6, after V lost 5 bases and J lost 10 bases. Germline CDR1 SGHTA, CDR2 FQGNSA. This CDR3 is CASSPTSNPQYF. Written as DNA, the CDR3 is TGTGCCAGCAGCCCGACTAGCAATCCGCAGTATTTT.

V and J are TRBV7-3 and TRBJ1-1, with 9 bases matching TRBD1. Germline CDR1 and CDR2: SGHTA and FQGTGA. The CDR3 spans 20 residues. J lost 0 bases, V lost 5 bases, and 19 bases had no gene match. Written as DNA, the CDR3 is TGTGCCAGCAGCCCCTTGCCCCTTTCCGGGACAGGGTCCCTGAACACTGAAGCTTTCTTT. Amino acids: CASSPLPLSGTGSLNTEAFF. The variable domain in full, completed from reference TRBV7-3 and TRBJ1-1, reads GAGVSQTPSNKVTEKGKYVELRCDPISGHTALYWYRQSLGQGPEFLIYFQGTGAADDSGLPNDRFFAVRPEGSVSTLKIQRTERGDSAVYLCASSPLPLSGTGSLNTEAFFGQGTRLTVV.

The CDR3 sequence is CASSQENHEASNQPQHF. CDR3 in DNA: TGCGCCAGCAGCCAAGAGAATCATGAGGCAAGCAATCAGCCCCAGCATTTT. V gene TRBV4-1 combines with J gene TRBJ1-5; no clear D gene. CDR3 length: 17 residues. V was shortened by 0 bases and J by 1 base, with 13 bases between the two germline ends. Germline CDR1 MGHRA, CDR2 YSYEKL.

The chain joins TRBV3-1 (or the pseudogene TRBV3-2) to TRBJ2-5; D possibly corresponds to TRBD2 (7 bases). The V and J ends lost 4 bases and 5 bases respectively, with 20 bases between them. Germline CDR1 LGHDT, CDR2 YNNKEL (reference sequence). The CDR3 has 16 residues. The CDR3 bases are TGTGCCAGCAGCCTCCAAATTGTCGGGGGGCGGGAGACCCAGTACTTC. Its translation is CASSLQIVGGRETQYF.

V is TRBV5-1 and J is TRBJ1-1; D possibly corresponds to TRBD1 (5 bases). This CDR3 has 15 residues. V lost 0 bases to trimming and J lost 10 bases, with 19 bases between them. Germline assignment: CDR1 SGHRS and CDR2 YFSETQ. This CDR3 reads CASSLEAGSIVAAFF. CDR3 nucleotides: TGCGCCAGCAGCTTGGAGGCAGGGTCGATTGTTGCAGCTTTCTTT.

V usage is TRBV7-2 and J usage is TRBJ2-5; 12 bases agree with TRBD2. The V gene's germline CDR1 is SGHTA and CDR2 FQGNSA. The CDR3 loop spans 16 amino acids. J was trimmed by 5 bases and V by 2 bases; bases with no gene match: 6. The DNA for the CDR3 is TGTGCCAGCAGCTTACTAGCGGGGGGGCCCGGGGAGACCCAGTACTTC. Amino acids: CASSLLAGGPGETQYF. Drawing the rest from reference TRBV7-2 and TRBJ2-5, the complete variable domain is GAGVSQSPSNKVTEKGKDVELRCDPISGHTALYWYRQSLGQGLEFLIYFQGNSAPDKSGLPSDRFSAERTGGSVSTLTIQRTQQEDSAVYLCASSLLAGGPGETQYFGPGTRLLVL.

The chain has TRBV2 and TRBJ2-3; 11 bases line up with TRBD2. Germline values: CDR1 SNHLY, CDR2 FYNNEI. This CDR3 region has 14 residues. With 9 bases clipped from V and 2 bases from J, the junction kept 4 bases outside the gene matches. The CDR3 bases are TGTGCCAGTGGGACTAGCGGAAACACAGATACGCAGTATTTT. Translated, it gives CASGTSGNTDTQYF.

The CDR3 protein is CASSFTGTFSGNTIYF. CDR3 in DNA: TGTGCCAGCAGCTTCACAGGGACCTTCTCTGGAAACACCATATATTTT. The gene calls are TRBV7-2 and TRBJ1-3; TRBD1 is a possible D gene (6 bases). The CDR3 sequence is 16 residues long. V lost 3 bases to trimming and J lost 0 bases, with 12 bases between them. Germline V lookup: CDR1 SGHTA, CDR2 FQGNSA.